Listed below are T cell receptor beta chains from one sample, sequenced in a study of regulatory T cells in long-lasting Graves disease. TCRdb itself ran the multiplex PCR reads through MiXCR, one entry per CDR3 protein. The sample lists around 470,000 distinct CDR3 sequences; around 15% were seen once. The same sample was also used in a study of T cells in Graves' hyperthyroidism and ophthalmopathy.

Source: peripheral blood mononuclear cells (PBMCs), taken at new diagnosis, from a patient treated with antithyroid drugs. These receptors were obtained from a woman aged 50 to 65 with Graves disease. Each CDR3 is given with its conserved first and last residue. Fields, in order: V gene, D gene, J gene, clone size, CDR3 protein, CDR3 DNA. The D gene is left open where the match is weak. Only part of the rows carry a size: once, few, many, or a class if the clone is expanded.

TRBV27	TRBD1	TRBJ2-2	many	CASSWGQYTGELFF	TGTGCCAGCAGTTGGGGACAGTACACCGGGGAGCTGTTTTTT
TRBV27	.	TRBJ1-1	many	CASRTPNTEAFF	TGTGCCAGCAGGACACCGAACACTGAAGCTTTCTTT
TRBV18	.	TRBJ1-1	many	CASSPVGPPGTEAFF	TGTGCCAGCTCACCAGTAGGACCCCCAGGCACTGAAGCTTTCTTT
TRBV7-3	TRBD2	TRBJ2-3	.	CASSLNLAGGVADTQYF	TGTGCCAGCAGCTTAAATCTAGCGGGAGGGGTTGCAGATACGCAGTATTTT
TRBV12-3/TRBV12-4	.	TRBJ2-7	many	CASSWGPRYRKPSSYEQYF	TGTGCCAGCAGCTGGGGCCCCCGATACAGGAAGCCAAGCTCCTACGAGCAGTACTTC
TRBV5-1	.	TRBJ2-5	few	CASSLRLVQETQYF	TGCGCCAGCAGCTTGAGACTGGTACAAGAGACCCAGTACTTC
TRBV27	TRBD1	TRBJ2-7	many	CASSGQTGASYEQYF	TGTGCCAGCAGCGGCCAGACAGGGGCCTCCTACGAGCAGTACTTC
TRBV19	.	TRBJ2-5	few	CASSEGIVSGTQYF	TGTGCCAGTAGCGAAGGGATAGTTTCGGGGACCCAGTACTTC
TRBV6-5	.	TRBJ2-1	.	CASSYSIANEQFF	TGTGCCAGCAGTTACTCGATAGCGAATGAGCAGTTCTTC
TRBV7-9	TRBD2	TRBJ2-1	few	CASSTPTSRTNSYNEQFF	TGTGCCAGCAGCACACCGACTAGCCGAACTAATTCCTACAATGAGCAGTTCTTC
TRBV28	.	TRBJ1-5	many	CASSLSVLGNQPQHF	TGTGCCAGCAGTTTATCGGTTTTGGGCAATCAGCCCCAGCATTTT
TRBV10-3	.	TRBJ2-1	many	CAISESSHGIYNEQFF	TGTGCCATCAGTGAGTCGTCCCATGGGATCTACAATGAGCAGTTCTTC
TRBV7-9	.	TRBJ2-3	many	CASSPRRTGPSTDTQYF	TGTGCCAGCAGCCCGCGAAGGACGGGACCTAGCACAGATACGCAGTATTTT
TRBV10-3	.	TRBJ1-3	.	CAMTQFSGNTIYF	TGTGCCATGACTCAGTTCTCTGGAAACACCATATATTTT
TRBV5-1	.	TRBJ2-5	.	CASSLVFQGETQYF	TGCGCCAGCAGCTTGGTATTCCAGGGTGAGACCCAGTACTTC
TRBV6-2/TRBV6-3	.	TRBJ1-6	many	CASSSRDPNSPLHF	TGTGCCAGCAGTTCCCGGGATCCTAATTCACCCCTCCACTTT
TRBV2	.	TRBJ1-4	many	CASSAVLNEKLFF	TGTGCCAGCAGTGCTGTGCTTAATGAAAAACTGTTTTTT
TRBV6-2/TRBV6-3	.	TRBJ1-2	.	CASTGIYGYTF	TGTGCCAGCACAGGAATCTATGGCTACACCTTC
TRBV9	.	TRBJ2-1	.	CASSAAGQTGRTIF	TGTGCCAGCAGCGCAGCCGGACAGACAGGGAGGACGATCTTC
TRBV13	.	TRBJ2-7	few	CASSLARGMGHEQYF	TGTGCCAGCAGCTTGGCCAGAGGGATGGGGCACGAGCAGTACTTC
TRBV28	.	TRBJ1-1	.	CASSLISNTEAFF	TGTGCCAGCAGTTTAATTTCGAACACTGAAGCTTTCTTT
TRBV11-2	TRBD2	TRBJ2-5	few	CASSFGTSGNQETQYF	TGTGCCAGCAGCTTCGGGACTAGCGGAAACCAAGAGACCCAGTACTTC
TRBV5-4	TRBD2	TRBJ2-1	few	CASSLFPSGSYEQFF	TGTGCCAGCAGCTTGTTCCCTAGCGGGAGTTATGAGCAGTTCTTC
TRBV7-6	.	TRBJ2-1	many	CASSRHAGNEQFF	TGTGCCAGCAGCCGACACGCCGGGAACGAGCAGTTCTTC
TRBV19	.	TRBJ2-1	many	CASSPLAVLYNEQFF	TGTGCCAGTAGTCCGTTAGCTGTCCTCTACAATGAGCAGTTCTTC
TRBV10-3	TRBD1	TRBJ1-2	many	CAISDLAGSGTGDYGYTF	TGTGCCATCAGTGATTTAGCTGGTTCCGGGACAGGGGACTATGGCTACACCTTC
TRBV6-1	TRBD1	TRBJ1-2	few	CASGEETGAGDYGYTF	TGTGCCAGCGGTGAAGAAACAGGGGCTGGGGACTATGGCTACACCTTC
TRBV29-1	TRBD2	TRBJ2-7	many	CSVRTSASYEQYF	TGCAGCGTGAGGACTAGCGCCTCCTACGAGCAGTACTTC
TRBV10-3	.	TRBJ2-6	many	CAIRPSEGVQGTSGANVLTF	TGTGCCATCAGGCCATCTGAGGGGGTACAGGGAACATCTGGGGCCAACGTCCTGACTTTC
TRBV28	.	TRBJ1-2	many	CASSLSLDDWTNYGYTF	TGTGCCAGCAGTTTATCTCTTGACGATTGGACTAACTATGGCTACACCTTC
TRBV9	.	TRBJ2-1	few	CASSDTGSSYNEQFF	TGTGCCAGCAGCGATACGGGAAGCTCCTACAATGAGCAGTTCTTC
TRBV6-2/TRBV6-3	.	TRBJ2-1	.	CASSGSGAINEQFF	TGTGCCAGCAGTGGGTCGGGAGCGATAAATGAGCAGTTCTTC
TRBV5-1	.	TRBJ1-1	many	CASSLATGGITEAFF	TGCGCCAGCAGCTTGGCGACGGGAGGGATAACTGAAGCTTTCTTT
TRBV20-1	.	TRBJ2-5	many	CSASWVQTQYF	TGCAGTGCTAGCTGGGTGCAGACCCAGTACTTC
TRBV7-3	TRBD2	TRBJ2-1	many	CASSPQGGLAAYNEQFF	TGTGCCAGCAGCCCCCAGGGTGGACTAGCGGCCTACAATGAGCAGTTCTTC
TRBV5-1	TRBD2	TRBJ2-7	many	CASSLGLAGGTYEQYF	TGCGCCAGCAGCCTGGGACTAGCGGGGGGGACCTACGAGCAGTACTTC
TRBV9	TRBD1	TRBJ2-2	.	CASSARDRGGRSTGELFF	TGTGCCAGCAGCGCCCGGGACAGGGGGGGGAGAAGCACCGGGGAGCTGTTTTTT